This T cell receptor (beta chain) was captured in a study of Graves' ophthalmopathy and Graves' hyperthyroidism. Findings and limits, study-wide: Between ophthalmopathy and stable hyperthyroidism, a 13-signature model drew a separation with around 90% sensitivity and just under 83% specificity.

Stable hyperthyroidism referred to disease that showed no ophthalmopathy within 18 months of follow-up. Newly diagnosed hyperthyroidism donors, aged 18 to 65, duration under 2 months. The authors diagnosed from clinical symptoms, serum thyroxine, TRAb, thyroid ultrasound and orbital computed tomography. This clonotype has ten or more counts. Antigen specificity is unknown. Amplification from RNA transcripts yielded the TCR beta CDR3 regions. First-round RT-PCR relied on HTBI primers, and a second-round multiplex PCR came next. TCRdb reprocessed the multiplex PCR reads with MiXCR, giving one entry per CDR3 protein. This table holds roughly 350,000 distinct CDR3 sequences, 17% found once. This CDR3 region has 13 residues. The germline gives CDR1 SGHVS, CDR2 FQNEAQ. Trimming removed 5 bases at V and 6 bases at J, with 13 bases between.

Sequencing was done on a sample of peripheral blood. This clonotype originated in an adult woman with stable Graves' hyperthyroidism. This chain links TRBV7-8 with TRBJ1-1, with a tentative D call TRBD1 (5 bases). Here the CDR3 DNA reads TGTGCCAGCAGCCCGACGGGGGGACCTGAAGCTTTCTTT. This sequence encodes CASSPTGGPEAFF.